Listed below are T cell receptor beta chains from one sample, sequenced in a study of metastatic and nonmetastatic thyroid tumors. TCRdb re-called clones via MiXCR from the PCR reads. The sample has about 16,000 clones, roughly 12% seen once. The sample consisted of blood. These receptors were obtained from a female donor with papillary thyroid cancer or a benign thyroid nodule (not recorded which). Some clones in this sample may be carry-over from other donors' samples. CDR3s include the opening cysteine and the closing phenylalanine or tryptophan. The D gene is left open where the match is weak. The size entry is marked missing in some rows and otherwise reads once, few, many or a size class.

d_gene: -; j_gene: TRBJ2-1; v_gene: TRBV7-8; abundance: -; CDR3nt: TGTGCCAGCAGCGTCGCCGGGCGCGTGACCAATGAGCAGTTCTTC; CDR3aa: CASSVAGRVTNEQFF
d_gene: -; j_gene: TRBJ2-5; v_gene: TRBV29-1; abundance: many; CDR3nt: TGCAGCGCGGGGTTGGGGGCGGGACAAGAGACCCAGTACTTC; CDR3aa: CSAGLGAGQETQYF
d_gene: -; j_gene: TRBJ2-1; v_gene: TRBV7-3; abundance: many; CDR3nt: TGTGCCAGCAGCTCCCCGGGGAGCGAGCAGTTCTTC; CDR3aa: CASSSPGSEQFF
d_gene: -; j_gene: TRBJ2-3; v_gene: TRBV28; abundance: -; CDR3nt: TGTGCCAGCACACTCGGAGATACGAAGTATTTT; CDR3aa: CASTLGDTKYF
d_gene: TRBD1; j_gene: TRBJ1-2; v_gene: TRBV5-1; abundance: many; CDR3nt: TGCGCCAGCAGCGTGAGACAGGGGAGCTATGGCTACACCTTC; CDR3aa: CASSVRQGSYGYTF
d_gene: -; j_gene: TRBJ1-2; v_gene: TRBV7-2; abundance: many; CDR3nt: TGTGCCAGCAGCTCGTTGGAGAGCGGCTACACCTTC; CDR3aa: CASSSLESGYTF
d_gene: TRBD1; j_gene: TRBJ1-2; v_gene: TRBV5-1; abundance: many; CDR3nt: TGCGCCAGCAGGGACAGGGCCGGCTACACCTTC; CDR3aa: CASRDRAGYTF
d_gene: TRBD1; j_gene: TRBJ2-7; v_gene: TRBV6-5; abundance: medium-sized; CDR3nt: TGTGCCAGCAGTTACCCCGACAGGGGCGAGCAGTACTTC; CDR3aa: CASSYPDRGEQYF
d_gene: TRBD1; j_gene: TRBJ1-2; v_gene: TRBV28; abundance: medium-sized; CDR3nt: TGTGCCAGCAGTATGCCGGGACAGGGGGGGGCGACGAATGGCTACACCTTC; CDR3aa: CASSMPGQGGATNGYTF
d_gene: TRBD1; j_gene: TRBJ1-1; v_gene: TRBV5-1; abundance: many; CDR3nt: TGCGCCAGCAGCTTCGATACAGGGGTAGGCACTGAAGCTTTCTTT; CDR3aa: CASSFDTGVGTEAFF
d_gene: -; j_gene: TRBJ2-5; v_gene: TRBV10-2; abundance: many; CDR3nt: TGCGCCAGCAGTGAGGGATGGGGACCAGAGGGAGAGACCCAGTACTTC; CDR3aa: CASSEGWGPEGETQYF
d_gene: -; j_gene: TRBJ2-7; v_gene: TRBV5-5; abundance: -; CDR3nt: TGTGACAGCAGCCCCCAACTACAGCCCTACGAGCAGTACTTC; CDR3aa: CDSSPQLQPYEQYF
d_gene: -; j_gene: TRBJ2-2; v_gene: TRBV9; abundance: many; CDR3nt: TGTGCCAGCAGCGTGTCGTCGTCCTTGACCGGGGAGCTGTTTTTT; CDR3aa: CASSVSSSLTGELFF
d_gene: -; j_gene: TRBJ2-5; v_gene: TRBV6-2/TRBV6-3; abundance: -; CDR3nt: TGTGCCAGCGGGACGGGGGCCGAAGCACGGTACTTC; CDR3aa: CASGTGAEARYF
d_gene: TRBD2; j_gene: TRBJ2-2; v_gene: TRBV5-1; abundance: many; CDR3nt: TGCGCCAGCAGCTTCCTTACGGGAGGGGGCACCGGGGAGCTGTTTTTT; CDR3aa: CASSFLTGGGTGELFF
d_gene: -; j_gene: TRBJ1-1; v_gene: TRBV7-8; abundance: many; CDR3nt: TGTGCCAGCAGCTTAGACTTAATAGGGGCAGGGACCGGGGCTTTCTTT; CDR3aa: CASSLDLIGAGTGAFF
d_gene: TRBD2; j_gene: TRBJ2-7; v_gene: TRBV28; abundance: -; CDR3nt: TGTGCCAGCAGTTTAGAGCTAGCGGGAGCAGACTACGAGCAGTACTTC; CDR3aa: CASSLELAGADYEQYF
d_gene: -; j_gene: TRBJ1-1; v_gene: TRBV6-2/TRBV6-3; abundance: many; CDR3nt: TGTGCCAGCAGTTACTCGATAATGGCGGTTAGGGAGAACACTGAAGCTTTCTTT; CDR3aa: CASSYSIMAVRENTEAFF
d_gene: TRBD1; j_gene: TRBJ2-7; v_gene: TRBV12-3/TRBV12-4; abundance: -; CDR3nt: TGTGCCAGCAGTTTAGAGGGGACAGGGGCTTGGGAGCAGTACTTC; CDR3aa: CASSLEGTGAWEQYF
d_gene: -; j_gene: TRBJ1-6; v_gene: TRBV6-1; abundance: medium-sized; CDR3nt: TGTGCCAGCAGTTTTACAGGGAGAGGGCCAAATTCACCCCTCCACTTT; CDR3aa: CASSFTGRGPNSPLHF
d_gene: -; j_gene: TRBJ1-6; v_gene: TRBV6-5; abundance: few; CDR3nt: TGTGCCAGCAGTTACTCGAACAGGAATTCACCCCTCCACTTT; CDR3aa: CASSYSNRNSPLHF
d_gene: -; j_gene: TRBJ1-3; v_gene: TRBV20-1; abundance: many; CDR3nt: TGCAGTGCTAGGGTGGGGTCTGGAAACACCATATATTTT; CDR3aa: CSARVGSGNTIYF
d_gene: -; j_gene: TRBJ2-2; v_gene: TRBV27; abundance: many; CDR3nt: TGTGCCAGCAGTTTTCGATTTGGCGGGATCTGGAACACCGGGGAGCTGTTTTTT; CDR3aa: CASSFRFGGIWNTGELFF
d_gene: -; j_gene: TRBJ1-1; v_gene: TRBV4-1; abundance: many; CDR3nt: TGCGCCAGCAGCCGGGATGATTTTATGAACACTGAAGCTTTCTTT; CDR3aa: CASSRDDFMNTEAFF
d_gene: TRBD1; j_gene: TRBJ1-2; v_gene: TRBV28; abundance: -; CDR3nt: TGTGCCAGCAGCACCTCAGGGGGGGCGCTCGGCTACACCTTC; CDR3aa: CASSTSGGALGYTF
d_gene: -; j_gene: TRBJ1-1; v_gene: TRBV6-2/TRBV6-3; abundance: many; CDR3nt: TGTGCCAGCAGTTACCAAAACGGGGCCACTGAAGCTTTCTTT; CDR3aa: CASSYQNGATEAFF
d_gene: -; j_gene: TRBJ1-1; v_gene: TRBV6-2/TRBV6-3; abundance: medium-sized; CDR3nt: TGTGCCAGCATTCCTCCACAGGGGAACACTGAAGCTTTCTTT; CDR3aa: CASIPPQGNTEAFF
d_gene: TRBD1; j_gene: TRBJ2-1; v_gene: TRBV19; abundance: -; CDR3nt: TGTGCCAGTAGTAACAGGGGTTCGGTCAATGAGCAGTTCTTC; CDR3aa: CASSNRGSVNEQFF
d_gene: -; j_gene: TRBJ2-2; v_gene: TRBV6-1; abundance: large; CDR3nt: TGTGCCACCGGAGGGGACACCGGGGAGCTGTTTTTT; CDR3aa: CATGGDTGELFF
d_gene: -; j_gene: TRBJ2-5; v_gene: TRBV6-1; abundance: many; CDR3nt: TGTGCCAGCAGGCCCTATCAGGGGAGGAGTATGGAGACCCAGTACTTC; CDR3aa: CASRPYQGRSMETQYF
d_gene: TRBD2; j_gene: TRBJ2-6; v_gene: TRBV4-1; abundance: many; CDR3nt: TGCGCCAGCAGCCGTCTAGCGGGCCATGGACGCTCTGGGGCCAACGTCCTGACTTTC; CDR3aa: CASSRLAGHGRSGANVLTF
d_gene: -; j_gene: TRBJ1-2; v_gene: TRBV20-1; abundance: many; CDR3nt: TGCAGTGCTAGAGGAGACAGGAACTATGGCTACACCTTC; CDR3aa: CSARGDRNYGYTF
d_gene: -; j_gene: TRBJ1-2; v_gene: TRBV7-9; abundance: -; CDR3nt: TGTGCCAGCAGCTATGGCGGCACGAACTATGGCTACACCTTC; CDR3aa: CASSYGGTNYGYTF
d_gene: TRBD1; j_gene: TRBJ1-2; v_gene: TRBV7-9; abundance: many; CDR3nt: TGTGCCAGCAGCCCGGGACAGTCCTATGGCTACACCTTC; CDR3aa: CASSPGQSYGYTF
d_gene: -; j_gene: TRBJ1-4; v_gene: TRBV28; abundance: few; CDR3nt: TGTGCCAGCAGTCCAAATCCCTTGACAGGACTGAATGAAAAACTGTTTTTT; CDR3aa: CASSPNPLTGLNEKLFF
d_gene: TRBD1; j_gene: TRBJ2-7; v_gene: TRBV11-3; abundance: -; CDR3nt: TGTACCAGCAGAACCGGGACAGGGAGGGACGAGCAGTACTTC; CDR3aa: CTSRTGTGRDEQYF
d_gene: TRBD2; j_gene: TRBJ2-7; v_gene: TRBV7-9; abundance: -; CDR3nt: TGTGCCAGCAGCTTAGGTTCGGGGGGGCTCCACGAGCAGTACTTC; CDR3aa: CASSLGSGGLHEQYF